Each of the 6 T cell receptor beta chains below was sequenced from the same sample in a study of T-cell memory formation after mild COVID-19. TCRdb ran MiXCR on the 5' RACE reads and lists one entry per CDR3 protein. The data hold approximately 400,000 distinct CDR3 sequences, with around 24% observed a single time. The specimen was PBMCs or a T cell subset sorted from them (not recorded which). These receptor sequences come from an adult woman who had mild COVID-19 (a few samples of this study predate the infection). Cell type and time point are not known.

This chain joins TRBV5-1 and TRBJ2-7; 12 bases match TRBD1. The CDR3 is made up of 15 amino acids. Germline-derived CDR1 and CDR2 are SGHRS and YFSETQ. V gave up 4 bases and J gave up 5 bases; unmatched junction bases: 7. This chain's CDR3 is CASSIAGTGGHEQYF. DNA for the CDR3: TGCGCCAGCAGCATCGCCGGGACAGGGGGCCACGAGCAGTACTTC. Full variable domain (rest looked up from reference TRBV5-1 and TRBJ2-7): KAGVTQTPRYLIKTRGQQVTLSCSPISGHRSVSWYQQTPGQGLQFLFEYFSETQRNKGNFPGRFSGRQFSNSRSEMNVSTLELGDSALYLCASSIAGTGGHEQYFGPGTRLTVT.

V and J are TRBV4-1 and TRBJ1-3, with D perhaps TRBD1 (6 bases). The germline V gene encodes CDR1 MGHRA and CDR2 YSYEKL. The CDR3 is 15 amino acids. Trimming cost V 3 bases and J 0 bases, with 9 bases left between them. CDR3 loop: CASSQGASSGNTIYF. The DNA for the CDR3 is TGCGCCAGCAGCCAGGGGGCCTCCTCTGGAAACACCATATATTTT.

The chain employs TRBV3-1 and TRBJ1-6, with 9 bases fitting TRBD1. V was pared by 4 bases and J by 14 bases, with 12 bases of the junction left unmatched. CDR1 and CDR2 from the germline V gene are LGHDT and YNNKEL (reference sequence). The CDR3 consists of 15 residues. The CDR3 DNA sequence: TGTGCCAGCAGCCGTCAGGACAGGGGCCTCTCATCCCTCCACTTT. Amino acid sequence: CASSRQDRGLSSLHF.

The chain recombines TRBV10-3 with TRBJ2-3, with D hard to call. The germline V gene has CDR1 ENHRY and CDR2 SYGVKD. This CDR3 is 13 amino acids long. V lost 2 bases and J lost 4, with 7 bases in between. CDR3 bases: TGTGCCATCAGTGAGAGTCCCCCAGATACGCAGTATTTT. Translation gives CAISESPPDTQYF.

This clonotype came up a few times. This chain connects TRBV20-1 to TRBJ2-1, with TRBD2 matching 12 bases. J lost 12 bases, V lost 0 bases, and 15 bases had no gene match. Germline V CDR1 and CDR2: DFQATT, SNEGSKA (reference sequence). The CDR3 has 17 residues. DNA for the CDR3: TGCAGTGCTAGAGATCGGGGTGGACTAGCGGGGCCGGAGGGGCAGTTCTTC. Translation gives CSARDRGGLAGPEGQFF.

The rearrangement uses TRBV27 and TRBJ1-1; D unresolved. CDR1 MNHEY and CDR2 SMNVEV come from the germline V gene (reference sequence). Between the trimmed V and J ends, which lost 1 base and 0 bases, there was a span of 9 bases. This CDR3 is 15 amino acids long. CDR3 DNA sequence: TGTGCCAGCAGTTTATTCGCACCATTGAACACTGAAGCTTTCTTT. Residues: CASSLFAPLNTEAFF.